The entry that follows covers one T cell receptor (beta chain) sequence. Antigen specificity is unknown. V was pared by 2 bases and J by 4 bases, with 12 bases between. CDR1 SGDLS and CDR2 YYNGEE come from the germline V gene. This CDR3 has 14 amino acids. The sample comes from a study of cytomegalovirus exposure and HLA in healthy donors. General study points: The productive fraction for most TCR beta V segments was about 90% or about 30% in an earlier analysis. CMV serostatus was the sole immune exposure information available.

The PCR was carried out with 60 Vbeta primers and 13 Jbeta primers. Only in-frame clones appear in the TCRdb table, and some are missing; sequencing was by immunoSEQ multiplex PCR. The sample yields about 140,000 clones, 60% to 80% seen once. Sequencing was carried out using PBMCs. The clonotype originates from a woman in her twenties or thirties in good health and CMV-seronegative. The chain employs TRBV9 and TRBJ1-1, with D perhaps TRBD1 (6 bases). The chain's CDR3 is CASSVLTGITEAFF. For the CDR3, the DNA is TGTGCCAGCAGCGTCCTAACAGGGATCACTGAAGCTTTCTTT.